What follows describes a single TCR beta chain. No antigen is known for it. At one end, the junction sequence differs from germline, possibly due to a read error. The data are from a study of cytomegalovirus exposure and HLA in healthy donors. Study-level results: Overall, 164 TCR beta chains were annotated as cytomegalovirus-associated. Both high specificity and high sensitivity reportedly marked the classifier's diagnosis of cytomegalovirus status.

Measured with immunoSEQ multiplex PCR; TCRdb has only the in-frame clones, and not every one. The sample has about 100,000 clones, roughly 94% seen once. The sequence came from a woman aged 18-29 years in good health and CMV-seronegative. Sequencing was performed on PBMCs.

For the CDR3, the DNA is TGTGCTAGCAGCTTAAGTGGCGGGAGTTCCTACAATGAGCAGTTCTTC. Translation: CASSLSGGSSYNEQFF. The rearrangement uses TRBV7-7 and TRBJ2-1; 7 bases align to TRBD2. Germline lookup yields CDR1 SSHAT and CDR2 FNYEAQ (reference sequence). This CDR3 is 16 amino acids long.